One sample yielded the 30 T cell receptor beta chains listed below, sequenced in a study of tumor-infiltrating lymphocytes in primary liver carcinoma. With a constant-region primer, TCR beta cDNA was made from 400 to 550 ng of total RNA. Each TCR beta library was derived from three nested multiplex PCR rounds that employed slightly modified ARM-PCR. Rounds one and two of PCR, each of about 10 cycles, were primed with TRBV1-TRBV30 forward primers and a C-beta reverse primer. TCRdb called the multiplex PCR reads again in MiXCR, with one record for every CDR3 protein. The table records roughly 45,000 distinct CDR3 sequences, about two thirds of them present only once. It was from around 20-30 mg of unsorted bulk tissue that RNA and DNA were co-extracted. Material for sequencing was liver tumor tissue from sampling region 5. The subset was: tumor region T5, tumor centre. These receptors all come from a man aged 40-49 years with primary liver carcinoma and hepatitis B virus infection.

This clonotype was picked up a small number of times. The rearrangement uses TRBV2 and TRBJ2-6, with D perhaps matching TRBD1 (6 bases). Germline V gene sequence: CDR1 SNHLY, CDR2 FYNNEI. The CDR3 loop spans 15 amino acids. V was pared by 9 bases and J by 1 base, with 13 bases between. The CDR3 DNA reads TGTGCCAGTACATGGGGGCTGTCTGGGGCCAACGTCCTGACTTTC. It is translated as CASTWGLSGANVLTF.

V and J are TRBV6-1 and TRBJ1-3; D is unclear. Trimming left V 7 bases short and J 2 bases short, with 18 bases between. The CDR3 has 16 residues. The germline CDR1 and CDR2 sequences are MNHNS and SASEGT. CDR3 amino acids: CASTPSGRGTGNTIYF. CDR3 sequence (DNA): TGTGCCAGCACCCCTTCCGGGAGAGGGACTGGAAACACCATATATTTT.

As for this clonotype: A read error may account for a junction end that differs from germline. CDR3 sequence reads: CASSARDRGFYEQCF. As DNA, the CDR3 is TGTGCCAGTAGTGCCCGGGACAGGGGTTTCTACGAGCAGTGCTTC. The rearrangement links TRBV11-2 to TRBJ2-7; 10 bases are a match to TRBD1. CDR3 length: 15 amino acids. Per the germline V gene, CDR1 is SGHAT and CDR2 is FQNNGV. The variable domain in full, completed from reference TRBV11-2 and TRBJ2-7, reads EAGVAQSPRYKIIEKRQSVAFWCNPISGHATLYWYQQILGQGPKLLIQFQNNGVVDDSQLPKDRFSAERLKGVDSTLKIQPAKLEDSAVYLCASSARDRGFYEQCFGPGTRLTVT.

J is TRBJ2-7 and V is TRBV11-2; the D is unclear. This CDR3 contains 13 residues. V was clipped by 5 bases and J by 4 bases, with 12 bases between them. Germline V lookup: CDR1 SGHAT, CDR2 FQNNGV. Written as DNA, the CDR3 is TGTGCCAGCAGCCCAAGACCTCCTTACGAGCAGTACTTC. This encodes CASSPRPPYEQYF.

This clonotype appeared a single time. One base away lies a much larger clone, so this may be a sequencing read error. The gene calls are TRBV5-1 and TRBJ2-7, with 7 bases lining up with TRBD2. Germline V gene lookup returns CDR1 SGHRS and CDR2 YFSETQ. This CDR3 has 14 residues. CDR3 coding DNA: TGCGCCAGCAGCTTGGGCGGGAGCTCCTACGAGCAGTGCTTC. Translated, it gives CASSLGGSSYEQCF.

This clonotype was seen a single time. Germline is not matched at one junction end, which may reflect a read error. This chain joins TRBV29-1 and TRBJ2-6; TRBD2 is a possible D gene (5 bases). From germline, CDR1 is SQVTM and CDR2 ANQGSEA. CDR3 size: 13 residues. In nucleotides, the CDR3 is TGTAGCGTGATGATAGGGAGGGCCAACGTCCTGACTTTC. Translating it yields CSVMIGRANVLTF.

The chain is built from TRBV11-3 and TRBJ2-2, with a weak D call TRBD2 (6 bases). Germline values: CDR1 SGHNT, CDR2 YENEEA. Trimming shortened V by 9 bases and J by 16 bases, and 21 bases separated the two germline ends. The CDR3 has 12 residues. CDR3 amino acids: CASSPYGGEPFF. In DNA, the CDR3 is TGTGCCAGTAGCCCTTACGGCGGGGAACCGTTTTTT.

This rearrangement joins TRBV6-1 to TRBJ2-7, with 7 bases matching TRBD1. Germline CDR1 and CDR2: MNHNS and SASEGT. The CDR3 sequence is 14 residues long. V trimming: 2 bases; J trimming: 5 bases; junction bases outside the gene matches: 6. For the CDR3, the DNA is TGTGCCAGCAGTGAAAGGGGGCAGGAGGACGAGCAGTACTTC. This translates into CASSERGQEDEQYF.

As to this clonotype: This CDR3 fails to terminate in the conserved phenylalanine or tryptophan, so it likely reflects a read error. The DNA is left out, because the CDR3 cannot be placed on it with certainty; the CDR3 is given as TCRdb lists it. The chain joins TRBV11-1 to TRBJ2-2; the table gives TRBD2 as D, unverified against the DNA. The CDR3 sequence runs 13 residues, both termini included. The V gene's germline CDR1 is SGHAT and CDR2 FQDESV (reference sequence). The CDR3 spells CASSLLAGGELSP.

The chain employs TRBV11-2 and TRBJ2-3, with D tentatively TRBD2 (5 bases). The CDR3 has 20 amino acids. Germline CDR1 is SGHAT and CDR2 is FQNNGV. Trimming pared 5 bases from V and 0 bases from J, leaving 27 bases between. The CDR3 region is CASSPDDPPHIGRSTDTQYF. The CDR3 coding sequence is TGTGCCAGCAGCCCCGATGACCCCCCGCATATAGGGAGAAGCACAGATACGCAGTATTTT.

The chain has TRBV2 and TRBJ1-1; D call uncertain. The CDR3 has 12 amino acids. Looked up from germline, CDR1 is SNHLY and CDR2 is FYNNEI. V lost 5 bases and J 2 bases, leaving 6 bases between the germline ends. The CDR3 DNA is TGTGCCAGCAGTACGGGTAACACTGAAGCTTTCTTT. Residues: CASSTGNTEAFF.

The chain couples TRBV6-1 to TRBJ2-7; 8 bases are a match to TRBD2. There are 16 residues in the CDR3. The V gene end was trimmed by 3 bases and the J gene end by 4 bases; junction bases not matched to a gene: 11. CDR1 MNHNS and CDR2 SASEGT come from the germline V gene. CDR3 in amino acids: CASSEYSTSESYEQYF. CDR3 DNA sequence: TGTGCCAGCAGTGAGTATTCGACTAGCGAGAGTTACGAGCAGTACTTC.

At least ten counts were recorded for this clonotype. V usage is TRBV7-9 and J usage is TRBJ2-7; D is possibly TRBD1 or TRBD2 (6 bases each). CDR3 size: 13 residues. Germline CDR1 and CDR2: SEHNR and FQNEAQ (reference sequence). Trimming cost V 7 bases and J 4 bases, with 14 bases left between them. CDR3: CASTPGGPYEQYF. CDR3 DNA: TGTGCCAGCACCCCTGGGGGGCCTTACGAGCAGTACTTC.

This clonotype has a single count. A read error may account for a junction end that differs from germline. The rearrangement uses TRBV12-3 or TRBV12-4 and TRBJ1-5; tentative D call: TRBD1 (6 bases). This CDR3 spans 17 amino acids. CDR3 coding DNA: TGTGCCAGCAGTTTAAGCTCGGGCTTTGGGGGCAATCAGCCTCAGCATTTT. Residues: CASSLSSGFGGNQPQHF.

This chain joins TRBV5-5 and TRBJ2-7; TRBD1 matches 9 bases. Germline V gives CDR1 SGHKS, CDR2 YYEKEE (reference sequence). V lost 4 bases and J lost 2; bases outside the gene matches: 4. The CDR3 covers 14 residues. This chain's CDR3 is CASSGGQGPYEQYF. The DNA for the CDR3 is TGTGCCAGCAGCGGGGGACAGGGACCCTACGAGCAGTACTTC. Looking up the rest from reference TRBV5-5 and TRBJ2-7 gives the full variable domain: DAGVTQSPTHLIKTRGQQVTLRCSPISGHKSVSWYQQVLGQGPQFIFQYYEKEERGRGNFPDRFSARQFPNYSSELNVNALLLGDSALYLCASSGGQGPYEQYFGPGTRLTVT.

V gene TRBV5-4 combines with J gene TRBJ2-5, with a tentative D call TRBD1 (5 bases). The V and J ends lost 8 bases and 2 bases respectively, with 13 bases between them. Germline lookup yields CDR1 SGHNT and CDR2 YYREEE (reference sequence). The CDR3 contains 13 residues. CDR3 bases: TGTGCCAGGAGCCGTAACAGGCAAGAGACCCAGTACTTC. Residues: CARSRNRQETQYF.

V usage is TRBV18 and J usage is TRBJ2-1, with 7 bases identical to TRBD1. Germline V CDR1 and CDR2: KGHSH, LQKENI. V lost 4 bases, J lost 1 base, and 4 bases stayed unmatched. The CDR3 spans 15 residues. CDR3 in amino acids: CASSLGTDSYNEQFF. In nucleotides, the CDR3 is TGTGCCAGCTCACTCGGGACAGATTCCTACAATGAGCAGTTCTTC.

Comments on this clonotype: It is likely a read error, because the conserved phenylalanine at the end of the CDR3 is missing. J is TRBJ2-2 and V is TRBV4-1; D unresolved. From germline, CDR1 is MGHRA and CDR2 YSYEKL. The CDR3 contains 15 residues. The CDR3 region is CASGQEVANAGELFL. The CDR3 DNA reads TGCGCCAGCGGCCAAGAAGTTGCTAACGCCGGGGAGCTGTTTCTT.

In this sample, this clonotype turned up many times. This rearrangement joins TRBV5-1 to TRBJ2-7; 8 bases are a match to TRBD2. The germline CDR1 and CDR2 sequences are SGHRS and YFSETQ. The CDR3 is made up of 13 amino acids. V lost 7 bases and J lost 0; bases outside the gene matches: 3. CDR3 region: CASREGGSYEQYF. CDR3 bases: TGCGCCAGCCGGGAGGGGGGCTCCTACGAGCAGTACTTC.

As regards this clonotype: The germline gene is not matched at one end of the junction; a read error may be the cause. For the CDR3, the DNA is TGTGCCAGCTCATCTTGGACAGGGGTCGCGGAGACCCAGAACTTC. Protein sequence: CASSSWTGVAETQNF. This chain connects TRBV18 to TRBJ2-5, with 9 bases fitting TRBD1. Germline V gene data show CDR1 as KGHSH and CDR2 as LQKENI. This CDR3 has 15 residues.

A note on this clonotype: The junction departs from the called germline gene at one end, perhaps through a read error. The rearrangement joins TRBV6-5 to TRBJ2-1; no clear D. The CDR3 covers 15 residues. The germline CDR1 and CDR2 sequences are MNHEY and SVGAGI. The CDR3 DNA reads as TGTGCCAGCAGTCCTGATTCTTACTCCTGCAATGAGCAGTTCTTC. It is translated as CASSPDSYSCNEQFF.

As regards this clonotype: One end of the junction is discordant with germline, which a read error may explain. The rearrangement links TRBV4-2 to TRBJ2-7, with 13 positions matching TRBD2. Germline CDR1 is LGHNA and CDR2 is YNFKEQ. CDR3 length equals 17 residues. CDR3 nucleotide sequence: TGTGCCACTAATGGACTAGCGGGAGTTTATAAGCCCTACGAGCAATACTTC. This encodes CATNGLAGVYKPYEQYF.

With regard to this clonotype: This may come from a read error, since a much larger clone is one base off. The genes are TRBV28 and TRBJ2-7; D unclear. V was clipped by 4 bases and J by 3 bases, with 19 bases between them. The CDR3 runs to 16 residues. Germline values: CDR1 MDHEN, CDR2 SYDVKM. CDR3 sequence (DNA): TGTGCCAGCAGTTCCCCCGGTCTTCTCCTACACTACGAGCAGTACTTC. Translated, it gives CASSSPGLLLHYEQYF.

A word on this clonotype: The junction differs from germline at one of its ends, possibly a read error. This chain joins TRBV29-1 and TRBJ1-2; 8 bases agree with TRBD1. The CDR3 is 13 residues long. In germline, CDR1 is SQVTM, CDR2 ANQGSEA. The CDR3 loop is CNGNFQGAYGYTF. The CDR3 coding sequence is TGCAACGGTAACTTTCAGGGGGCTTATGGTTACACCTTC.

The V call is TRBV19, the J call TRBJ1-1; a weak D match, TRBD1 (6 bases). The CDR3 is made up of 16 amino acids. CDR1 and CDR2 from the germline V gene are LNHDA and SQIVND (reference sequence). V was pared by 4 bases and J by 4 bases, with 19 bases between. The CDR3 region has the DNA TGTGCCAGTAGTACTCTTCAGGGGAGAGGAGCCACTGAAGCTTTCTTT. Translation: CASSTLQGRGATEAFF.

This clonotype was seen ten or more times. The rearrangement uses TRBV28 and TRBJ2-7; D call uncertain. Germline values: CDR1 MDHEN, CDR2 SYDVKM. There are 15 residues in the CDR3. Trimming pared 1 base from V and 2 bases from J, leaving 12 bases between. CDR3 nucleotide sequence: TGTGCCAGCAGTTTATCGGCCGCTACCGCCTACGAGCAGTACTTC. Its protein product is CASSLSAATAYEQYF. Complete variable domain (other parts from reference TRBV28 and TRBJ2-7): DVKVTQSSRYLVKRTGEKVFLECVQDMDHENMFWYRQDPGLGLRLIYFSYDVKMKEKGDIPEGYSVSREKKERFSLILESASTNQTSMYLCASSLSAATAYEQYFGPGTRLTVT.

On this clonotype itself: Mismatch with germline at one junction end may stem from a read error. V usage is TRBV7-8 and J usage is TRBJ2-1, with D perhaps TRBD2 (6 bases). The germline CDR1 and CDR2 sequences are SGHVS and FQNEAQ. The CDR3 totals 13 residues. This chain's CDR3 is CASSHHGGAEQLF. The CDR3 DNA is TGTGCCAGCAGTCACCATGGAGGGGCTGAGCAGTTATTC.

This chain connects TRBV5-5 to TRBJ2-7, with 11 positions matching TRBD1. J was trimmed by 4 bases and V by 8 bases; bases with no gene match: 11. Germline-derived CDR1 and CDR2 are SGHKS and YYEKEE (reference sequence). This CDR3 region has 15 residues. The CDR3 DNA reads as TGTGCCAGTAACTGGGCCGGGACAGGGGGTTACGAGCAGTACTTC. Amino acids: CASNWAGTGGYEQYF. The entire variable domain, with the rest obtained from reference TRBV5-5 and TRBJ2-7, is as follows: DAGVTQSPTHLIKTRGQQVTLRCSPISGHKSVSWYQQVLGQGPQFIFQYYEKEERGRGNFPDRFSARQFPNYSSELNVNALLLGDSALYLCASNWAGTGGYEQYFGPGTRLTVT.

To note about this clonotype: This may be a read error: a much more frequent sequence differs by one nucleotide. The rearrangement uses TRBV6-5 and TRBJ1-2, with TRBD1 as a possible D gene (5 bases). This CDR3 contains 13 residues. The germline gives CDR1 MNHEY, CDR2 SVGAGI. In DNA, the CDR3 is TGTGCCAACAGTTACCAGGGAAGTTATGGCTACACCTTC. Translated, it gives CANSYQGSYGYTF.

The J gene is TRBJ1-2, the V gene TRBV6-5; TRBD1 matches at 7 bases. The CDR3 runs to 14 residues. Germline trimming cut 6 bases from V and 8 bases from J; bases unmatched to any gene: 12. Germline values: CDR1 MNHEY, CDR2 SVGAGI. The CDR3, as DNA: TGTGCCAGCAGCACCGGGACAGTAGCCGAGGGCTACACCTTC. This gives the protein CASSTGTVAEGYTF.